This TCR beta chain was captured in a study of cytomegalovirus exposure and HLA in healthy donors. Overall study context: From donors who were HLA-typed, an early data release held 80 million or so unique TCRs. Genotyping showed roughly 76% of some 400 donors falling in the Caucasian-associated ancestry cluster. Overall study results and limits: Previously analyzed data showed that most TCR beta V segments were productive at a frequency of about 90% or about 30%.

In regard to this clone: What it binds is not known.

Germline V gene lookup returns CDR1 MNHNY and CDR2 SVGAGI (reference sequence). CDR3 length: 15 residues. V shed 2 bases and J shed 0 bases, with 5 bases lying between them. With 60 Vbeta and 13 Jbeta primers, the PCR was carried out. Method: immunoSEQ multiplex PCR; TCRdb's copy keeps in-frame clones and lacks some. Of 95,000 to 150,000 clones in the sample, 80% were seen once. Donors likely had unrecorded immune exposures despite being nominally healthy when sampled. J is TRBJ1-6 and V is TRBV6-6; D unclear. Sequenced material: PBMCs. This clonotype was sampled from a female donor in good health and CMV-seropositive. This CDR3 is CASSYRSSYNSPLHF. In DNA, the CDR3 is TGTGCCAGCAGTTACAGGAGCTCCTATAATTCACCCCTCCACTTT.